This T cell receptor (beta chain) was retrieved from a study of Ad26.COV2.S vaccination and SARS-CoV-2 variants. Sequencing used immunoSEQ multiplex PCR; TCRdb keeps in-frame clones, though not all of them. The sample has about 410,000 clones; about 91% are singletons. Germline CDR1 SGHRS, CDR2 YFSETQ. The length of the CDR3 is 14 residues. The V segment lost 4 bases and the J segment 6 bases; nucleotides outside the gene matches: 9. Treatment here: approximately 18 received Ad26.COV2.S at low or high dose, single or two shots; several received placebo; per-sample allocation not given. Sampling was done on day 63 after the first vaccine or placebo injection.

Specimen: peripheral blood, collected in a trial of Ad26.COV2.S vaccine versus placebo. The chain joins TRBV5-1 to TRBJ2-7; 8 nucleotides match TRBD1. This receptor was identified in a person aged 18-60 years who received the Ad26.COV2.S COVID-19 vaccine or a placebo. CDR3 protein: CASSPMGQAFEQYF. The CDR3 DNA is TGCGCCAGCAGCCCGATGGGACAGGCGTTCGAGCAGTACTTC.